These T cell receptor beta chains were read from a single sample in a study of blood T cells in healthy people across ages. One entry per CDR3 protein results from TCRdb running MiXCR on the 5' RACE reads. Of 630,000 or so distinct CDR3 sequences in the sample, about 30% were seen once. The sample was blood. These receptors were taken from a woman at least 80 years old in good health. Both conserved end residues are part of each CDR3. A D gene is named only where the DNA matches it firmly. The size of a clone is reported for some rows only, either as once, few or many, or as a class for expanded clones.

v_gene	d_gene	abundance	j_gene	CDR3nt	CDR3aa
TRBV5-1	TRBD1	many	TRBJ1-1	TGCGCCAGCAGCCCTCGACAGGGGATAGGGACTGAAGCTTTCTTT	CASSPRQGIGTEAFF
TRBV2	.	many	TRBJ1-4	TGTGCCAGCAGTGAAAACGAGGGGAGCGAAAAACTGTTTTTT	CASSENEGSEKLFF
TRBV24-1	TRBD2	once	TRBJ2-5	TGTGCCACCAGCAGCGGGGGGGCGGAAGAGACCCAGTACTTC	CATSSGGAEETQYF
TRBV20-1	.	.	TRBJ1-1	TGCAGTGCTAGAGCAAGAGGCCGGTTTGCGAACACTGAAGCTTTCTTT	CSARARGRFANTEAFF
TRBV10-3	TRBD2	many	TRBJ2-5	TGTGCCATCGGGGGACTAGCGGGGGGGGAGACCCAGTACTTC	CAIGGLAGGETQYF
TRBV5-1	.	many	TRBJ2-7	TGCGCCAGCAGCCCTACCACAGGTTCCTACGAGCAGTACTTC	CASSPTTGSYEQYF
TRBV3-1	.	.	TRBJ1-2	TGTGCCAGCAGCCAAGGGGAGGGCTCCTATGGCTACACCTTC	CASSQGEGSYGYTF
TRBV5-6	.	many	TRBJ1-1	TGTGCCAGCAGCTTCGGGACTCAAGCTTTCTTT	CASSFGTQAFF
TRBV27	TRBD1	many	TRBJ2-7	TGTGCCAGCAGTTTTACGACAGGGTCCCCCTACGAGCAGTACTTC	CASSFTTGSPYEQYF
TRBV15	.	many	TRBJ1-5	TGTGCCACCAGCGACGGGAAAACGAATCAGCCCCAGCATTTT	CATSDGKTNQPQHF
TRBV18	TRBD1	.	TRBJ1-2	TGTGCCAGCTCACCCTCGACAGGGAGAAGCTACACCTTC	CASSPSTGRSYTF
TRBV5-1	TRBD2	.	TRBJ2-3	TGCGCCAGCAGCTTGGATGTGAAGCGGGGGACTAGCACAGATACGCAGTATTTT	CASSLDVKRGTSTDTQYF
TRBV29-1	TRBD1	few	TRBJ2-2	TGCAGCGTACGACGCCGGGACAGGGGGAACACCGGGGAGCTGTTTTTT	CSVRRRDRGNTGELFF
TRBV6-6	TRBD1	.	TRBJ2-5	TGTGCCAGCAGTTACGCAGGGGGAGCGCGGGAGACCCAGTACTTC	CASSYAGGARETQYF
TRBV5-1	.	.	TRBJ1-1	TGCGCCAGCAGCTTGACGGCTTCTCCTGAAGCTTTCTTT	CASSLTASPEAFF
TRBV10-2	.	.	TRBJ1-2	TGCGCCAGCAGCGGGATATACTATGGCTACACCTTC	CASSGIYYGYTF
TRBV5-4	TRBD1	.	TRBJ2-2	TGTGCCAGCAGCCGGGGTTTGGGGACAGGGGACACCGGGGAGCTGTTTTTT	CASSRGLGTGDTGELFF
TRBV5-1	.	few	TRBJ2-1	TGCGCCAGCAGCTTAACCCAACGAGCGGCTCAGTTCTTC	CASSLTQRAAQFF
TRBV29-1	.	few	TRBJ1-2	TGCAGCGCCTCCCGGGGGGACGCTAACTATGGCTACACCTTC	CSASRGDANYGYTF
TRBV4-1	.	many	TRBJ2-3	TGCGCCAGCAGCCAAGATAACGGTGCGCTTCCGAGGCAAGATACGCAGTATTTT	CASSQDNGALPRQDTQYF
TRBV19	.	few	TRBJ1-6	TGTGCCAGCAGAGGAAGAGATAATTCACCCCTCCACTTT	CASRGRDNSPLHF
TRBV6-2/TRBV6-3	.	.	TRBJ1-5	TGTGCCAGCAGTGTGTGGGGCGCGGGCAATCAGCCCCAGCATTTT	CASSVWGAGNQPQHF
TRBV5-4	.	.	TRBJ2-5	TGTGCCAGCAGCTCTCCCCTCGGAAGCCAAGAGACCCAGTACTTC	CASSSPLGSQETQYF
TRBV10-3	.	few	TRBJ2-1	TGTGCCATCACCTACTCCATGATATACAATGAGCAGTTCTTC	CAITYSMIYNEQFF
TRBV3-1	.	many	TRBJ2-7	TGTGCCAGCAGCCACGGGACAAGGGGGTCCGAGCAGTACTTC	CASSHGTRGSEQYF
TRBV27	.	many	TRBJ1-1	TGTGCCAGCAGTCCCGGGCGGGGCACTGAAGCTTTCTTT	CASSPGRGTEAFF
TRBV7-2	.	.	TRBJ2-2	TGTGCCAGCAATTACGTTATAAAAACCGGGGAGCTGTTTTTT	CASNYVIKTGELFF
TRBV5-1	.	many	TRBJ2-7	TGCGCCAGCAGCTTCGACCCGTCAGGGATTGGCTACGAGCAGTACTTC	CASSFDPSGIGYEQYF
TRBV9	.	few	TRBJ2-5	TGTGCCAGCAGCGTAGTAGGAGCGGTCCAAGAGACCCAGTACTTC	CASSVVGAVQETQYF
TRBV14	TRBD1	few	TRBJ1-2	TGTGCCAGCAGCATCGGACAGGTGGTGAATGGCTACACCTTC	CASSIGQVVNGYTF
TRBV20-1	.	.	TRBJ2-5	TGCAGTGCAACGACAGGCGGGGAGACCCAGTACTTC	CSATTGGETQYF
TRBV30	.	.	TRBJ1-5	TGTGCCTGGAGGAACAGTTGGGGCAATCAGCCCCAGCATTTT	CAWRNSWGNQPQHF
TRBV6-1	.	few	TRBJ2-2	TGTGCCAGCAGTGATAAGGCGAACACCGGGGAGCTGTTTTTT	CASSDKANTGELFF
TRBV6-5	.	.	TRBJ2-3	TGTGCCAGCAGTGTCTTCGAAGATACGCAGTATTTT	CASSVFEDTQYF
TRBV27	.	many	TRBJ1-2	TGTGCCAGCAGGCGCCCCGGGGGCGGTAACTATGGCTACACCTTC	CASRRPGGGNYGYTF
TRBV5-1	TRBD1	.	TRBJ2-4	TGCGCCAGCGGCCCCGGGACAGTTTTCCACATTCAGTACTTC	CASGPGTVFHIQYF
TRBV2	.	.	TRBJ1-1	TGTGCCAGCAGGATCGGCCAGAACACTGAAGCTTTCTTT	CASRIGQNTEAFF
TRBV28	TRBD1	many	TRBJ1-5	TGTGCCAGCAGTTTAGACAGGGGTGGGCAGCCCCAGCATTTT	CASSLDRGGQPQHF
TRBV12-3/TRBV12-4	.	few	TRBJ2-2	TGTGCCAGCAGTTTAGCTTTGGCAGCCACGAACACCGGGGAGCTGTTTTTT	CASSLALAATNTGELFF
TRBV3-1	TRBD1	many	TRBJ2-3	TGTGCCAGCAGCCAAGATCCCCCCAGGGGGCGCCGCACAGATACGCAGTATTTT	CASSQDPPRGRRTDTQYF
TRBV2	TRBD1	many	TRBJ2-5	TGTGCCAGCAGTGCATCACGACAGGGGGGCCGGGTGACCCAGTACTTC	CASSASRQGGRVTQYF
TRBV11-2	.	.	TRBJ1-4	TGTGCCAGCAGCCTAAGGAACTCAGCAACTAATGAAAAACTGTTTTTT	CASSLRNSATNEKLFF
TRBV5-1	.	many	TRBJ2-1	TGCGCCAGCAGCCTCCAGGCTGGGAATGAGCAGTTCTTC	CASSLQAGNEQFF